Following are 18 T cell receptor beta chains from one sample sequenced in a study of T cell responses to AZD1222 COVID-19 vaccine. Profiled with immunoSEQ multiplex PCR; TCRdb holds only in-frame clones, not every one. The sample shows some 60,000 clones, over 65% of them seen only once. The sequenced sample was peripheral blood, obtained 28 days after the second AZD1222 dose. These receptors were collected from an adult who received the AZD1222 COVID-19 vaccine.

The J gene is TRBJ1-1, the V gene TRBV7-8; D ambiguous. Trimming pared 5 bases from V and 5 bases from J, leaving 12 bases between. Per the germline V gene, CDR1 is SGHVS and CDR2 is FQNEAQ. The CDR3 length is 13 residues. The CDR3 DNA reads TGTGCCAGCAGCCCCTTTGGGCGGACTGAAGCTTTCTTT. Its translation is CASSPFGRTEAFF.

The chain links TRBV4-3 to TRBJ2-2; 7 bases are shared with TRBD2. CDR3 size: 19 residues. The V gene end was trimmed by 0 bases and the J gene end by 4 bases; junction bases not matched to a gene: 14. CDR1 is LGHNA and CDR2 is YSLEER in the germline V gene. The CDR3 sequence: CASSQDPRGVLYSTGELFF. The CDR3 DNA reads as TGCGCCAGCAGCCAAGACCCCCGGGGGGTCCTGTACAGCACCGGGGAGCTGTTTTTT.

This chain uses TRBV7-3 with TRBJ2-1; 7 bases line up with TRBD2. The CDR3 length is 16 residues. J was trimmed by 4 bases and V by 5 bases; bases with no gene match: 11. The germline V gene encodes CDR1 SGHTA and CDR2 FQGTGA. Here the CDR3 DNA reads TGTGCCAGCAGCCTAAGCGATATGCGGGGGTACAATGAGCAGTTCTTC. Translation gives CASSLSDMRGYNEQFF.

This rearrangement joins TRBV7-2 to TRBJ2-5; 9 bases match TRBD1. The germline V gene encodes CDR1 SGHTA and CDR2 FQGNSA. The CDR3 length is 15 residues. V gave up 5 bases and J gave up 2 bases; unmatched junction bases: 6. The CDR3 reads CASSQTGGSQETQYF. CDR3 in DNA: TGTGCCAGCAGCCAGACAGGGGGGTCACAAGAGACCCAGTACTTC.

CDR3 in DNA: TGCGCCAGTAGCAGGGAGCCGAACTATGGCTACACCTTC. This gives the protein CASSREPNYGYTF. The chain uses TRBV10-2 and TRBJ1-2; a weak D match, TRBD1 (5 bases). Between the trimmed V and J ends, which lost 9 bases and 2 bases, there was a span of 13 bases. The CDR3 consists of 13 residues. Germline V gene lookup returns CDR1 WSHSY and CDR2 SAAADI.

V gene TRBV11-3 combines with J gene TRBJ2-5, with 7 bases that match TRBD1. This CDR3 is built from 14 residues. The V gene end was trimmed by 2 bases and the J gene end by 2 bases; junction bases not matched to a gene: 2. The V gene's germline CDR1 is SGHNT and CDR2 YENEEA. The chain's CDR3 is CASSLSRGQETQYF. The CDR3 DNA reads as TGTGCCAGCAGCTTAAGCAGGGGGCAAGAGACCCAGTACTTC.

The CDR3 DNA is TGTGCCATCAGCCCGGTCCGGGATACGCAGTATTTT. It yields the protein CAISPVRDTQYF. This rearrangement joins TRBV10-3 to TRBJ2-3, with D unresolved. CDR3 length: 12 residues. Germline V lookup: CDR1 ENHRY, CDR2 SYGVKD. V was clipped by 6 bases and J by 6 bases, with 10 bases between them.

This chain joins TRBV5-8 and TRBJ2-5; 10 bases align to TRBD2. V trimming: 4 bases; J trimming: 0 bases; junction bases outside the gene matches: 12. Looked up from germline, CDR1 is SGHTS and CDR2 is YDEGEE. The CDR3 is made up of 18 amino acids. CDR3 in amino acids: CASSLTLAGGPNQETQYF. The CDR3 bases are TGTGCCAGCAGCCTAACGTTAGCGGGGGGCCCCAACCAAGAGACCCAGTACTTC.

This clone has only a few counts. The chain joins TRBV18 to TRBJ2-1, with D perhaps TRBD2 (6 bases). V gave up 3 bases and J gave up 7 bases, with 13 bases separating them. The V gene's germline CDR1 is KGHSH and CDR2 LQKENI. There are 14 residues in the CDR3. The CDR3 bases are TGTGCCAGCTCACCGACCCACCTAGCGAATGAGCAGTTCTTC. It translates to CASSPTHLANEQFF.

V usage is TRBV15 and J usage is TRBJ2-3, with TRBD1 identical over 9 bases. This CDR3 spans 17 amino acids. The germline V gene has CDR1 LNHNV and CDR2 YYDKDF (reference sequence). V lost 0 bases and J lost 3; bases outside the gene matches: 7. This chain's CDR3 is CATSRDHTGGVTDTQYF. Written as DNA, the CDR3 is TGTGCCACCAGCAGAGACCACACAGGGGGCGTAACAGATACGCAGTATTTT.

J is TRBJ2-7 and V is TRBV2; tentative D call: TRBD2 (5 bases). Looked up from germline, CDR1 is SNHLY and CDR2 is FYNNEI. V shed 3 bases and J shed 3 bases, with 12 bases lying between them. The CDR3 is made up of 14 amino acids. The CDR3 region has the DNA TGTGCCAGCAGTGAGAACAGAGGGCACTACGAGCAGTACTTC. It specifies CASSENRGHYEQYF.

The CDR3: CASSLVGGDGYTF. CDR3 nucleotide sequence: TGTGCCAGCAGCTTAGTTGGCGGGGATGGCTACACCTTC. The chain links TRBV7-2 to TRBJ1-2, with D hard to call. The CDR3 consists of 13 residues. Germline values: CDR1 SGHTA, CDR2 FQGNSA. Trimming left V 1 base short and J 6 bases short, with 9 bases between.

This sequence joins TRBV7-9 and TRBJ2-5, with 11 bases aligning to TRBD2. V was pared by 11 bases and J by 4 bases, with 15 bases of the junction left unmatched. CDR1 SEHNR and CDR2 FQNEAQ come from the germline V gene (reference sequence). This CDR3 region has 16 residues. CDR3 sequence (DNA): TGTGCCGCTGCCCGGGGGGGACTAGCGGCCATAGAGACCCAGTACTTC. Translating gives CAAARGGLAAIETQYF.

This rearrangement joins TRBV28 to TRBJ1-5, with 9 bases matching TRBD1. V was clipped by 7 bases and J by 1 base; unmatched bases: 8. The CDR3 covers 16 residues. Germline assignment: CDR1 MDHEN and CDR2 SYDVKM. CDR3 nucleotides: TGTGCCAGCACACAGGGGGCTTTTTTGAGCAATCAGCCCCAGCATTTT. This codes for CASTQGAFLSNQPQHF.

The genes are TRBV7-8 and TRBJ1-1; tentatively, D is TRBD1 (5 bases). Looked up from germline, CDR1 is SGHVS and CDR2 is FQNEAQ. The CDR3 has 14 amino acids. Trimming stripped 4 bases from V and 5 bases from J, with 14 bases between. The CDR3 nucleotides are TGTGCCAGCAGCTCGGGGACGGTCGGTACTGAAGCTTTCTTT. This encodes CASSSGTVGTEAFF.

The chain joins TRBV28 to TRBJ2-1; D is undetermined. Trimming cost V 6 bases and J 13 bases, with 13 bases left between them. Germline V lookup: CDR1 MDHEN, CDR2 SYDVKM. The CDR3 has 11 amino acids. The CDR3 here is CASSLGLRQFF. CDR3 nucleotides: TGTGCCAGCAGCCTCGGCCTCCGTCAGTTCTTC. The entire variable domain, with the rest obtained from reference TRBV28 and TRBJ2-1, is as follows: DVKVTQSSRYLVKRTGEKVFLECVQDMDHENMFWYRQDPGLGLRLIYFSYDVKMKEKGDIPEGYSVSREKKERFSLILESASTNQTSMYLCASSLGLRQFFGPGTRLTVL.

The chain carries TRBV29-1 and TRBJ1-5; D perhaps matches TRBD1 (5 bases). From germline, CDR1 is SQVTM and CDR2 ANQGSEA. CDR3 length: 13 amino acids. Trimming pared 6 bases from V and 4 bases from J, leaving 13 bases between. CDR3 sequence: CSVGGDWNQPQHF. DNA of the CDR3: TGCAGCGTCGGGGGGGATTGGAATCAGCCCCAGCATTTT.

V usage is TRBV11-2 and J usage is TRBJ1-2; TRBD1 matches at 7 bases. V gave up 4 bases and J gave up 2 bases; unmatched junction bases: 1. Germline V lookup: CDR1 SGHAT, CDR2 FQNNGV. This CDR3 has 13 residues. DNA for the CDR3: TGTGCCAGCAGCTCACAGGGGAACTATGGCTACACCTTC. Translated: CASSSQGNYGYTF.